One T cell receptor beta chain is described in this entry. The sample originates from a study of blood T cell repertoires in COVID-19. In the study overall: Samples representing acute and convalescent COVID-19 were sourced from the United States, Italy and Spain. PBMCs, B-cell-depleted T cells, or T cells provided the cDNA or gDNA that made up the material.

This CDR3 is built from 16 residues. Germline CDR1 MNHEY, CDR2 SVGAGI. Losses at the gene ends were 2 bases for V and 8 bases for J; bases not matched to a gene: 9. The repertoire was sequenced with immunoSEQ multiplex PCR; TCRdb's copy has only in-frame clones and lacks some. The table records about 300,000 clones, 86% of them present only once. Those enrolled, adults aged roughly 18 to 90 years, came from around 25 US areas. Cohort 3 recovered donors had two negative PCRs, clearance, or symptom resolution. The chain employs TRBV6-5 and TRBJ2-3, with 11 nucleotides matching TRBD2. Sequenced input: PBMCs or T cells enriched from blood (not recorded which). The sequence was obtained from a man aged 25 to 40 who had recovered from COVID-19. DNA for the CDR3: TGTGCCAGCAGTTACCGCCCCGGGACTAGCGGTGGTACGCAGTATTTT. Translated: CASSYRPGTSGGTQYF.